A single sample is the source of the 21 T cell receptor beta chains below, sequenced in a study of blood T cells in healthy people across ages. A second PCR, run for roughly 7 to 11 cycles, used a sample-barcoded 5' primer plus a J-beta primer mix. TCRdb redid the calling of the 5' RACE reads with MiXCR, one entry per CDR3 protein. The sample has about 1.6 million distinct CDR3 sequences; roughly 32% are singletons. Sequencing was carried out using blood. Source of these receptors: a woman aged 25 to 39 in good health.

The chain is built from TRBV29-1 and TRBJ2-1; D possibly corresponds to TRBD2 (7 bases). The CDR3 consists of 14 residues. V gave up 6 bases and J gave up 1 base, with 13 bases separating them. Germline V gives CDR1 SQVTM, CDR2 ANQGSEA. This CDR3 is CSVRGGFSYNEQFF. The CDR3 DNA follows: TGCAGCGTAAGGGGGGGTTTTTCCTACAATGAGCAGTTCTTC.

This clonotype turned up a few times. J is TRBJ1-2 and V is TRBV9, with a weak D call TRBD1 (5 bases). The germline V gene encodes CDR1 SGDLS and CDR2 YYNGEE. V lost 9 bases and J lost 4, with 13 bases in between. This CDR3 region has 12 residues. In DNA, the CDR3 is TGTGCCACTTACGACAGCTCCTATGGCTACACCTTC. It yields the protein CATYDSSYGYTF. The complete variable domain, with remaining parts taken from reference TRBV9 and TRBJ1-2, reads DSGVTQTPKHLITATGQRVTLRCSPRSGDLSVYWYQQSLDQGLQFLIQYYNGEERAKGNILERFSAQQFPDLHSELNLSSLELGDSALYFCATYDSSYGYTFGSGTRLTVV.

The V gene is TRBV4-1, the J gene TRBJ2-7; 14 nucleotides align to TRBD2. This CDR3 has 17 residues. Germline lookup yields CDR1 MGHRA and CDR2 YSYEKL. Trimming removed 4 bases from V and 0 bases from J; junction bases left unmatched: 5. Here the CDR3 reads CASSLRTSGGNSYEQYF. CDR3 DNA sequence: TGCGCCAGCAGCCTCAGGACTAGCGGGGGGAACTCCTACGAGCAGTACTTC.

CDR3 nucleotides: TGCAGTACTTCTCCCCCGGGACATACCTACGAGCAGTACTTC. Translated, it gives CSTSPPGHTYEQYF. The genes are TRBV20-1 and TRBJ2-4; TRBD1 is a possible D gene (6 bases). Gene TRBJ2-7 matches the end of the DNA better, so the J call may be wrong. This CDR3 spans 14 amino acids. Germline assignment: CDR1 DFQATT and CDR2 SNEGSKA (reference sequence).

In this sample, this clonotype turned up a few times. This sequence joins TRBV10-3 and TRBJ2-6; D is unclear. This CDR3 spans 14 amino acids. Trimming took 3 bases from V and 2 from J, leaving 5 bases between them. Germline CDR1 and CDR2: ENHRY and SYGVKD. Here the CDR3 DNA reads TGTGCCATCAGTGATACAGCTGGGGCCAACGTCCTGACTTTC. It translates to CAISDTAGANVLTF.

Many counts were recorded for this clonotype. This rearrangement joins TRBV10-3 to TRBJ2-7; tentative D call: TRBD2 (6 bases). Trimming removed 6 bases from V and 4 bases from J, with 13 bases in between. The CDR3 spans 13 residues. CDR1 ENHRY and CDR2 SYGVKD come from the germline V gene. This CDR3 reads CAIRTGVGYEQYF. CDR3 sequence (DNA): TGTGCCATCAGGACGGGAGTAGGGTACGAGCAGTACTTC.

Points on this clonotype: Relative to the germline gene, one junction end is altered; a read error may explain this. CDR3 sequence reads: CAGSTGGSGETQYF. Here the CDR3 DNA reads TGCGCCGGCAGCACCGGGGGTAGCGGTGAGACCCAGTACTTC. This chain links TRBV4-1 with TRBJ2-7; tentatively, D is TRBD2 (6 bases). The better agreement between TRBJ2-5 and the DNA end casts doubt on the J call. Per germline, CDR1 MGHRA and CDR2 YSYEKL. This CDR3 comprises 14 residues.

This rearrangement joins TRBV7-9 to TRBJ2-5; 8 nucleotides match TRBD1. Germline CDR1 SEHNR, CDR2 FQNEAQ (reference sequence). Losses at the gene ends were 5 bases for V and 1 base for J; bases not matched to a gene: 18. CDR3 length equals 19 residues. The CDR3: CASSPTGVRDQSFQETQYF. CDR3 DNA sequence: TGTGCCAGCAGCCCGACAGGGGTTCGTGATCAATCCTTCCAAGAGACCCAGTACTTC. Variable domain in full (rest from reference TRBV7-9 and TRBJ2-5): DTGVSQNPRHKITKRGQNVTFRCDPISEHNRLYWYRQTLGQGPEFLTYFQNEAQLEKSRLLSDRFSAERPKGSFSTLEIQRTEQGDSAMYLCASSPTGVRDQSFQETQYFGPGTRLLVL.

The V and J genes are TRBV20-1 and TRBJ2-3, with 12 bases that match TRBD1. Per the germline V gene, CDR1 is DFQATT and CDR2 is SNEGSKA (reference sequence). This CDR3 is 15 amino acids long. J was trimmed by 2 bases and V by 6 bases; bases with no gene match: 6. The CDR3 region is CSASRDRGHTDTQYF. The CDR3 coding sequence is TGCAGTGCCTCGCGGGACAGGGGGCACACAGATACGCAGTATTTT.

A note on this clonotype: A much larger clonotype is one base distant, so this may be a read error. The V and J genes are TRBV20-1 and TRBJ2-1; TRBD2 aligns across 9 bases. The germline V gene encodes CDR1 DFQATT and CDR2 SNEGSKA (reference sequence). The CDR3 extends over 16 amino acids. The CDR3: CSVRDPRLAGNNEQFF. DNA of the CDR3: TGCAGTGTTAGAGATCCGCGTCTAGCGGGGAACAATGAGCAGTTCTTC.

The DNA for the CDR3 is TGTGCCAGCAGCACCTTCTTGCAGACGAACACCGGGGAGCTGTTTTTT. Translation gives CASSTFLQTNTGELFF. The chain combines TRBV27 with TRBJ2-2, with D uncertain. Germline V gene data show CDR1 as MNHEY and CDR2 as SMNVEV (reference sequence). With 6 bases removed from V and 0 bases from J, the gap between germline ends came to 14 bases. The CDR3 consists of 16 residues.

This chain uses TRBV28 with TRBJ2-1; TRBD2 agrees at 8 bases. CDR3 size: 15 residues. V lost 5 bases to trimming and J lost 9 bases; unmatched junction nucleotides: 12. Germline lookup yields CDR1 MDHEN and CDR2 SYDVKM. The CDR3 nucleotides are TGTGCCAGCAGTATACTCGGACTAGCTATGGGTGAGCAGTTCTTC. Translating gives CASSILGLAMGEQFF.

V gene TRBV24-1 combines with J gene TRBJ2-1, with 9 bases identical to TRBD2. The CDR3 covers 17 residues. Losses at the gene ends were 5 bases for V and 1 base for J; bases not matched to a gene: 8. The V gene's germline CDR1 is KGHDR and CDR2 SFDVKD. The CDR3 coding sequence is TGTGCCACCAGTGGGTATCTAGCGGGAAAGTCCTACAATGAGCAGTTCTTC. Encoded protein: CATSGYLAGKSYNEQFF.

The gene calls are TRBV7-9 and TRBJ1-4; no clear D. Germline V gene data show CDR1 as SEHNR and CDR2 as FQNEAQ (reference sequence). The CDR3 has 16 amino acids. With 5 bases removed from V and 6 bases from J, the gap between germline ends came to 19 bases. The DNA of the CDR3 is TGTGCCAGCAGCCCCACTCTTACCCTTTTGGATGAAAAACTGTTTTTT. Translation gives CASSPTLTLLDEKLFF.

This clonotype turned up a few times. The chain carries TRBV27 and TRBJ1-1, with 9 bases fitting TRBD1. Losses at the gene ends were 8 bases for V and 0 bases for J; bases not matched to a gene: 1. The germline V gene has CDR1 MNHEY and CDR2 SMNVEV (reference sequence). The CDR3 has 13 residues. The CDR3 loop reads CASGQGLNTEAFF. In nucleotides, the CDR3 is TGTGCCAGCGGACAGGGGTTGAACACTGAAGCTTTCTTT.

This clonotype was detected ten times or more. The CDR3 sequence is CASSSSNEETQYF. CDR3 coding DNA: TGTGCCAGCAGCTCCTCAAACGAAGAGACCCAGTACTTC. This sequence joins TRBV12-3 or TRBV12-4 and TRBJ2-5; no definite D call. The CDR3 is made up of 13 amino acids. V was cut by 6 bases and J by 3 bases, with 11 bases left in between.

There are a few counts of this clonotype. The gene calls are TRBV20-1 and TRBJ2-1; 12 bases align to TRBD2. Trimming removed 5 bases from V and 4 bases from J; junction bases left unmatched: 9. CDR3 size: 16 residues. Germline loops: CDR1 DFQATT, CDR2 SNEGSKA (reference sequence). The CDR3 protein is CSALDRTSGDYNEQFF. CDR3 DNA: TGCAGTGCTCTAGACCGGACTAGCGGGGATTACAATGAGCAGTTCTTC.

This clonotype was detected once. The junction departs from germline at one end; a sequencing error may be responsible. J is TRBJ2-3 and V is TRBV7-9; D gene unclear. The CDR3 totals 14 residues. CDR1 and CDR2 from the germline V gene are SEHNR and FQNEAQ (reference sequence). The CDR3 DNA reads TGTGCCAGCAGCTTAATGGGATTGCCAGATCCGCAGTATTTT. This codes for CASSLMGLPDPQYF. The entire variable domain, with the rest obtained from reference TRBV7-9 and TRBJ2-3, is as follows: DTGVSQNPRHKITKRGQNVTFRCDPISEHNRLYWYRQTLGQGPEFLTYFQNEAQLEKSRLLSDRFSAERPKGSFSTLEIQRTEQGDSAMYLCASSLMGLPDPQYFGPGTRLTVL.

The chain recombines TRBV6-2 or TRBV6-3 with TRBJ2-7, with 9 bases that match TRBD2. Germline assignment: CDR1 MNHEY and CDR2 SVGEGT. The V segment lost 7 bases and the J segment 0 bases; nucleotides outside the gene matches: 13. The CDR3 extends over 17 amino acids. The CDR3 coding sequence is TGTGCCAGCACCTTTTCGTTAAGCGGGGGGCACTCCTACGAGCAGTACTTC. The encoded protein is CASTFSLSGGHSYEQYF.

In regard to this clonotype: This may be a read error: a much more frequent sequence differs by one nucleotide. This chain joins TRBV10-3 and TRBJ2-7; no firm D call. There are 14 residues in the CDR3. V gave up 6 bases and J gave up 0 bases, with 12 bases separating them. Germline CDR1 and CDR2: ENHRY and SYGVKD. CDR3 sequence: CAISLWKVSYEQYF. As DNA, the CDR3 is TGTGCCATCAGCCTGTGGAAGGTCTCCTACGAGCAGTACTTC.

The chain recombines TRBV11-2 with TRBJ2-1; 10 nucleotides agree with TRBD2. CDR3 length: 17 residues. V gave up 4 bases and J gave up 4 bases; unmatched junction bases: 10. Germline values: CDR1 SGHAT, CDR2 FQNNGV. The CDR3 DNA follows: TGTGCCAGCAGCTCCTCCTTCCGTAGCGGGGGGTACAATGAGCAGTTCTTC. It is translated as CASSSSFRSGGYNEQFF.